One and the same sample provided the 24 T cell receptor beta chains below, sequenced in a study of T cell responses to AZD1222 COVID-19 vaccine. Data came from immunoSEQ multiplex PCR; TCRdb stores just in-frame clones and leaves some out. The table shows 100,000 to 150,000 clones, with 85% to 90% occurring only once. The sequencing here drew on peripheral blood, taken on day 0 of AZD1222 vaccination. The receptor set was obtained from an adult in good health.

This clone was seen only once. This chain connects TRBV2 to TRBJ1-2; D is perhaps TRBD1 (5 bases). Trimming took 7 bases from V and 4 from J, leaving 19 bases between them. The germline CDR1 and CDR2 sequences are SNHLY and FYNNEI. This CDR3 has 15 amino acids. CDR3 amino acids: CASIGFGTALYGYTF. The DNA for the CDR3 is TGTGCCAGCATCGGCTTTGGGACGGCTCTCTATGGCTACACCTTC.

The CDR3 region is CASRRTGVNQPQHF. CDR3 coding DNA: TGTGCCAGTAGGCGGACAGGGGTGAATCAGCCCCAGCATTTT. The V call is TRBV19, the J call TRBJ1-5; 9 positions match TRBD1. The J segment lost 4 bases and the V segment lost 6 bases, leaving 4 bases of the junction unmatched. The CDR3 is made up of 14 amino acids. Per the germline V gene, CDR1 is LNHDA and CDR2 is SQIVND (reference sequence).

This clone was seen a few times. The chain links TRBV14 to TRBJ2-2, with 7 bases lining up with TRBD1. With 1 base clipped from V and 1 base from J, the junction kept 3 bases outside the gene matches. Germline V CDR1 and CDR2: SGHDN, FVKESK. The CDR3 runs 16 residues. The CDR3 DNA follows: TGTGCCAGCAGCCAAGCTGGGACAGAGAACACCGGGGAGCTGTTTTTT. Protein sequence: CASSQAGTENTGELFF.

The count of this clone is one. This chain joins TRBV11-3 and TRBJ1-1; D remains unclear. Germline V gene sequence: CDR1 SGHNT, CDR2 YENEEA. The CDR3 is 14 amino acids. V lost 5 bases and J lost 1, with 11 bases in between. CDR3 region: CASSPFPTNTEAFF. Written as DNA, the CDR3 is TGTGCCAGCAGCCCTTTTCCGACGAACACTGAAGCTTTCTTT. Drawing the rest from reference TRBV11-3 and TRBJ1-1, the complete variable domain is EAGVVQSPRYKIIEKKQPVAFWCNPISGHNTLYWYLQNLGQGPELLIRYENEEAVDDSQLPKDRFSAERLKGVDSTLKIQPAELGDSAVYLCASSPFPTNTEAFFGQGTRLTVV.

The chain has TRBV14 and TRBJ2-5, with a weak D call TRBD1 (6 bases). CDR3 length equals 12 residues. CDR1 is SGHDN and CDR2 is FVKESK in the germline V gene. Trimming shortened V by 0 bases and J by 7 bases, and 6 bases separated the two germline ends. The CDR3 coding sequence is TGTGCCAGCAGCCAAGACAGGGGGACCCAGTACTTC. It is translated as CASSQDRGTQYF.

The chain links TRBV5-1 to TRBJ2-1; TRBD2 matches 8 bases. The V gene's germline CDR1 is SGHRS and CDR2 YFSETQ. The length of the CDR3 is 14 residues. V shed 0 bases and J 7 bases; nucleotides not matched to a gene: 3. CDR3 coding DNA: TGCGCCAGCAGCTTGGGAACTAGCGGAAATGAGCAGTTCTTC. Amino acid sequence: CASSLGTSGNEQFF.

This clone is a singleton in its sample. The chain links TRBV10-3 to TRBJ2-7, with TRBD1 matching 9 bases. The CDR3 runs 13 residues. From germline, CDR1 is ENHRY and CDR2 SYGVKD. V lost 6 bases and J lost 6; bases outside the gene matches: 6. Written as DNA, the CDR3 is TGTGCCATCAGCAGGGACAGGGAGGGCGAGCAGTACTTC. Translation gives CAISRDREGEQYF.

The rearrangement joins TRBV4-2 to TRBJ1-2; D gene ambiguous. Trimming removed 1 base at V and 8 bases at J, with 11 bases between. The CDR3 runs 13 residues. From germline, CDR1 is LGHNA and CDR2 YNFKEQ. This chain's CDR3 is CASSQVPGEGYTF. The CDR3 DNA is TGTGCCAGCAGCCAAGTCCCCGGGGAAGGCTACACCTTC.

This sequence joins TRBV3-1 (or the pseudogene TRBV3-2) and TRBJ2-1; 10 positions match TRBD2. From germline, CDR1 is LGHDT and CDR2 YNNKEL (reference sequence). The CDR3 runs 19 residues. The V gene end was trimmed by 1 base and the J gene end by 0 bases; junction bases not matched to a gene: 9. The CDR3 reads CASSQVASGGPSSYNEQFF. CDR3 DNA sequence: TGTGCCAGCAGCCAAGTTGCTAGCGGGGGCCCGAGCTCCTACAATGAGCAGTTCTTC.

V usage is TRBV2 and J usage is TRBJ2-7; D unresolved. Per germline, CDR1 SNHLY and CDR2 FYNNEI. The V end was cut by 7 bases, the J end by 5 bases, with 15 bases between. CDR3 size: 13 residues. The CDR3 DNA reads TGTGCCAGCACTGTACATAGCAGCGACGAGCAGTACTTC. Amino acid sequence: CASTVHSSDEQYF.

This clone was found a few times. This chain joins TRBV20-1 and TRBJ2-7; tentative D call: TRBD2 (6 bases). The CDR3 runs 11 residues. Germline loops: CDR1 DFQATT, CDR2 SNEGSKA (reference sequence). Trimming pared 6 bases from V and 6 bases from J, leaving 12 bases between. The CDR3 here is CSAQLATEQYF. CDR3 coding DNA: TGCAGTGCCCAACTAGCAACCGAGCAGTACTTC.

The chain links TRBV6-2 or TRBV6-3 to TRBJ2-5; 16 nucleotides agree with TRBD2. V shed 5 bases, J shed 5 bases, and the junction held 5 bases outside the gene matches. Germline-derived CDR1 and CDR2 are MNHEY and SVGEGT. This CDR3 is built from 16 residues. Here the CDR3 DNA reads TGTGCCAGCAGTAAGGGACTAGCGGGGGGGTACGAGACCCAGTACTTC. As protein: CASSKGLAGGYETQYF.

The rearrangement uses TRBV30 and TRBJ2-3; 10 bases map to TRBD2. Germline assignment: CDR1 GTSNPN and CDR2 SVGIG (reference sequence). The CDR3 loop spans 17 amino acids. With V trimmed by 0 bases and J by 3 bases, 9 bases remained unmatched. The CDR3 sequence is CAWSVYPGLAMTDTQYF. As DNA, the CDR3 is TGTGCCTGGAGTGTTTACCCGGGACTAGCGATGACAGATACGCAGTATTTT.

This clone was seen a few times. The chain joins TRBV7-8 to TRBJ1-4; D call uncertain. This CDR3 is 14 amino acids long. CDR1 and CDR2 from the germline V gene are SGHVS and FQNEAQ. The V and J ends lost 2 bases and 5 bases respectively, with 9 bases between them. The chain's CDR3 is CASSLRAANEKLFF. The CDR3 DNA is TGTGCCAGCAGCTTACGGGCAGCCAATGAAAAACTGTTTTTT.

V and J are TRBV7-9 and TRBJ2-6; a possible D gene is TRBD2 (6 bases). The CDR3 is 14 amino acids. The V end was cut by 7 bases, the J end by 4 bases, with 11 bases between. The germline gives CDR1 SEHNR, CDR2 FQNEAQ (reference sequence). The CDR3 reads CASMEGGGANVLTF. CDR3 in DNA: TGTGCCAGCATGGAGGGCGGCGGGGCCAACGTCCTGACTTTC.

The sample holds a few counts of this clone. The V gene is TRBV27, the J gene TRBJ1-5; D might be TRBD1 (5 bases). From germline, CDR1 is MNHEY and CDR2 SMNVEV (reference sequence). There are 14 residues in the CDR3. Trimming left V 7 bases short and J 7 bases short, with 17 bases between. The CDR3 DNA reads as TGTGCCAGCACCCGAACGGGGGGGGAACAGCCCCAGCATTTT. Its translation is CASTRTGGEQPQHF.

The gene calls are TRBV4-2 and TRBJ2-1, with 16 positions matching TRBD2. The V gene end was trimmed by 1 base and the J gene end by 9 bases; junction bases not matched to a gene: 6. The germline CDR1 and CDR2 sequences are LGHNA and YNFKEQ. This CDR3 has 17 amino acids. The CDR3 DNA reads as TGTGCCAGCAGCCAAGTCCGAGGGACTAGCGGGAGGGGTGAGCAGTTCTTC. It codes for CASSQVRGTSGRGEQFF.

This chain uses TRBV7-3 with TRBJ2-1; no reliable D call. Germline V gene data show CDR1 as SGHTA and CDR2 as FQGTGA. The CDR3 extends over 13 amino acids. V gave up 2 bases and J gave up 9 bases, with 11 bases separating them. Written as DNA, the CDR3 is TGTGCCAGCAGCTTATTACATCAGCGTGAGCAGTTCTTC. Encoded protein: CASSLLHQREQFF.

On this clone: Additional DNA sequences in this sample encode the identical CDR3. This sequence joins TRBV3-1 (or the pseudogene TRBV3-2) and TRBJ1-4; D is ambiguous. Germline V gene lookup returns CDR1 LGHDT and CDR2 YNNKEL (reference sequence). The CDR3 runs 13 residues. The V end was cut by 1 base, the J end by 2 bases, with 2 bases between. In DNA, the CDR3 is TGTGCCAGCAGCCAAGCCACTAATGAAAAACTGTTTTTT. Protein sequence: CASSQATNEKLFF.

This chain links TRBV10-3 with TRBJ2-7; possibly TRBD2 for D (5 bases). CDR3 length equals 14 residues. Germline V lookup: CDR1 ENHRY, CDR2 SYGVKD. Trimming pared 2 bases from V and 5 bases from J, leaving 13 bases between. The CDR3 sequence is CAISEGGRFDEQYF. The CDR3 nucleotides are TGTGCCATCAGTGAGGGAGGAAGGTTCGACGAGCAGTACTTC.

The J gene is TRBJ1-2, the V gene TRBV28; a weak D match, TRBD1 (5 bases). Germline CDR1 and CDR2: MDHEN and SYDVKM. The CDR3 covers 16 residues. V lost 6 bases to trimming and J lost 4 bases, with 21 bases between them. CDR3 in DNA: TGTGCCAGCAGCGGGACCGGGCCTGAAACCCGCTATGGCTACACCTTC. Translation gives CASSGTGPETRYGYTF.

The rearrangement links TRBV30 to TRBJ1-1, with D uncertain. Trimming pared 2 bases from V and 8 bases from J, leaving 9 bases between. Looked up from germline, CDR1 is GTSNPN and CDR2 is SVGIG (reference sequence). There are 11 residues in the CDR3. CDR3 sequence reads: CAWSRPVEAFF. Here the CDR3 DNA reads TGTGCCTGGAGTAGGCCAGTCGAAGCTTTCTTT.

This chain connects TRBV7-3 to TRBJ2-5; D unclear. This CDR3 spans 15 amino acids. Germline-derived CDR1 and CDR2 are SGHTA and FQGTGA. Trimming took 1 base from V and 5 from J, leaving 14 bases between them. This chain's CDR3 is CASSLRPAPEETQYF. The CDR3 coding sequence is TGTGCCAGCAGCTTAAGGCCAGCTCCCGAGGAGACCCAGTACTTC.

This clone was seen once. The chain employs TRBV19 and TRBJ2-5; D uncertain. Germline V gives CDR1 LNHDA, CDR2 SQIVND (reference sequence). This CDR3 has 15 amino acids. Deletions cut 4 bases from V and 5 bases from J, with 17 bases between. The CDR3 coding sequence is TGTGCCAGTAGTACGTCCAAGACGGGTGGGGAGACCCAGTACTTC. Translating gives CASSTSKTGGETQYF.